This entry features one T cell receptor beta chain sequence. Antigen: not known. The assay was immunoSEQ multiplex PCR, and TCRdb's table has in-frame clones only and misses some. Of tens of thousands of clones listed, about nine tenths are singletons. This record belongs to a study of OX40 agonist ivuxolimab in advanced cancers. V was shortened by 2 bases and J by 1 base, with 12 bases between the two germline ends. The CDR3 sequence is 15 residues long. The germline CDR1 and CDR2 sequences are SGHDT and YYEEEE. General observations from the study: The average count of expanded clones was higher among CD8+ T cells than among CD4+.

The sample was CD4+ or CD8+ T cells sorted from blood, taken in a trial of the OX40 agonist ivuxolimab. The chain is built from TRBV5-6 and TRBJ2-5, with D unclear. This clonotype was obtained from an adult with an advanced solid tumor such as melanoma, head and neck, liver or kidney cancer. In DNA, the CDR3 is TGTGCCAGCAGCTTCCGGTTGCTTGGCCAAGAGACCCAGTACTTC. It specifies CASSFRLLGQETQYF.